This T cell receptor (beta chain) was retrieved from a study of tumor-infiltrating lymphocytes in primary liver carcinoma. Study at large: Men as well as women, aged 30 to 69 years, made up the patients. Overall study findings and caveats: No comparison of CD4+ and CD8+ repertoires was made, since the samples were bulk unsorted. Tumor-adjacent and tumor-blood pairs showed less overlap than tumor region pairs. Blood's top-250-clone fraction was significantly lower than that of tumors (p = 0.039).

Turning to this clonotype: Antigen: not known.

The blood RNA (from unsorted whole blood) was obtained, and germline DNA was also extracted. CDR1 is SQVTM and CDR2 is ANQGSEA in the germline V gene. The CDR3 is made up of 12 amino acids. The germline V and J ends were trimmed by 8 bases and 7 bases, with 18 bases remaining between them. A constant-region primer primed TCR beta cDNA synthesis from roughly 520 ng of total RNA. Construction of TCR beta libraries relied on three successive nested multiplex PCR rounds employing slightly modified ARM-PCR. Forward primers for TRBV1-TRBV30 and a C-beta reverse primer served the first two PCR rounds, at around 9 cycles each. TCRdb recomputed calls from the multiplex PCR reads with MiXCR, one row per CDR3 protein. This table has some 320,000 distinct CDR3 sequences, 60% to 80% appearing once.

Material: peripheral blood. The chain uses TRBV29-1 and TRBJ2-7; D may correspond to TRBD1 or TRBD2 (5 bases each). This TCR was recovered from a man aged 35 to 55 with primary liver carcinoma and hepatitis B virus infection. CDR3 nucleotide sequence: TGCAGCATAGGGGACGGATCCTGTGAGCAGTACTTC. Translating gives CSIGDGSCEQYF.